These 32 T cell receptor beta chains were all obtained from the same sample, sequenced in a study of PD-1 blockade in mismatch repair-deficient tumors. The repertoire was sequenced with immunoSEQ multiplex PCR; TCRdb's copy has only in-frame clones and lacks some. This sample has about 100,000 clones, with over 65% found just once. This material consisted of peripheral blood, taken 36 weeks after starting pembrolizumab. The receptors were gathered from an adult with mismatch repair-deficient cancer.

The CDR3 DNA reads TGCGCCAGCAGCGGAACAGGGGTAACCGGGGAGCTGTTTTTT. This translates into CASSGTGVTGELFF. The chain links TRBV5-1 to TRBJ2-2; TRBD1 agrees at 7 bases. The germline CDR1 and CDR2 sequences are SGHRS and YFSETQ. V lost 4 bases and J lost 5; bases outside the gene matches: 5. This CDR3 is 14 amino acids long.

The chain carries TRBV4-1 and TRBJ2-1; 11 bases are a match to TRBD2. This CDR3 comprises 19 residues. The germline V gene encodes CDR1 MGHRA and CDR2 YSYEKL. Trimming took 3 bases from V and 6 from J; bases not matched to a gene: 16. CDR3 nucleotide sequence: TGCGCCAGCAGCCATCGTCCCCCCTTACTAGCGGGAGTTCCCAATGAGCAGTTCTTC. Residues: CASSHRPPLLAGVPNEQFF.

Only one count was recorded for this clone. The CDR3 loop is CASSEETSVSTDTQYF. The CDR3 DNA reads TGTGCCAGCAGCGAAGAGACTAGCGTTAGCACAGATACGCAGTATTTT. The chain uses TRBV9 and TRBJ2-3; the match to TRBD2 covers 8 bases. The trim removed 3 bases at V and 0 bases at J, leaving 6 bases unmatched. This CDR3 is built from 16 residues. Germline assignment: CDR1 SGDLS and CDR2 YYNGEE.

This chain connects TRBV11-3 to TRBJ1-1; 8 bases line up with TRBD1. Per the germline V gene, CDR1 is SGHNT and CDR2 is YENEEA. The CDR3 spans 14 residues. The trim removed 5 bases at V and 5 bases at J, leaving 7 bases unmatched. As DNA, the CDR3 is TGTGCCAGCAGCCAAACAGGGGGGGCGACTGAAGCTTTCTTT. This sequence encodes CASSQTGGATEAFF.

The V gene is TRBV27, the J gene TRBJ1-2, with a tentative D call TRBD1 (5 bases). Trimming took 0 bases from V and 7 from J, leaving 6 bases between them. Germline V gene data show CDR1 as MNHEY and CDR2 as SMNVEV (reference sequence). The CDR3 extends over 12 amino acids. The CDR3 DNA reads as TGTGCCAGCAGTTTATCTGGGGCTGGCTACACCTTC. As protein: CASSLSGAGYTF.

This clone was counted a few times. The rearrangement uses TRBV4-1 and TRBJ2-7; D gene unclear. V lost 1 base, J lost 1 base, and 11 bases lay in between. CDR3 length: 15 residues. Germline V gene sequence: CDR1 MGHRA, CDR2 YSYEKL. CDR3 bases: TGCGCCAGCAGCCAAGCGCTGGTTGGATCCTACGAGCAGTACTTC. It codes for CASSQALVGSYEQYF.

This clone has only one observation. V is TRBV10-3 and J is TRBJ2-3; tentative D call: TRBD2 (6 bases). This CDR3 is built from 14 residues. Germline CDR1 reads ENHRY; CDR2 reads SYGVKD. Trimming left V 10 bases short and J 2 bases short, with 16 bases between. Written as DNA, the CDR3 is TGTGCCACCAAGGAGGGCTGGGACACAGATACGCAGTATTTT. Translated: CATKEGWDTDTQYF.

The chain joins TRBV11-2 to TRBJ1-2; D is ambiguous. This CDR3 contains 12 residues. V shed 6 bases and J shed 8 bases, with 13 bases lying between them. Per the germline V gene, CDR1 is SGHAT and CDR2 is FQNNGV. The CDR3 reads CASRRSAGGYTF. The CDR3 nucleotides are TGTGCCAGCAGAAGGAGCGCGGGAGGCTACACCTTC.

The CDR3: CASSENNGYYNEQFF. The CDR3 nucleotides read TGTGCCAGCAGTGAAAATAACGGTTACTACAATGAGCAGTTCTTC. The V and J genes are TRBV6-1 and TRBJ2-1; no reliable D call. The CDR3 runs 15 residues. Trimming shortened V by 2 bases and J by 3 bases, and 11 bases separated the two germline ends. Germline lookup yields CDR1 MNHNS and CDR2 SASEGT.

This chain links TRBV5-6 with TRBJ1-5; D remains unclear. In germline, CDR1 is SGHDT, CDR2 YYEEEE. Trimming took off 1 base at V and 1 base at J, with 6 bases between the two ends. The CDR3 runs to 14 residues. Here the CDR3 reads CASSLLRSNQPQHF. The CDR3 nucleotides are TGTGCCAGCAGCTTGTTACGGAGCAATCAGCCCCAGCATTTT. The full variable domain, rest sourced from reference TRBV5-6 and TRBJ1-5, is DAGVTQSPTHLIKTRGQQVTLRCSPKSGHDTVSWYQQALGQGPQFIFQYYEEEERQRGNFPDRFSGHQFPNYSSELNVNALLLGDSALYLCASSLLRSNQPQHFGDGTRLSIL.

V is TRBV27 and J is TRBJ2-7; no clear D gene. With 2 bases removed from V and 5 bases from J, the gap between germline ends came to 10 bases. The CDR3 is made up of 13 amino acids. The V gene's germline CDR1 is MNHEY and CDR2 SMNVEV (reference sequence). The CDR3 DNA follows: TGTGCCAGCAGTTTAACTTTGACGCACGAGCAGTACTTC. Protein: CASSLTLTHEQYF.

The rearrangement uses TRBV7-3 and TRBJ2-1; 10 bases are shared with TRBD1. Germline V gene data show CDR1 as SGHTA and CDR2 as FQGTGA. Unmatched junction bases numbered 2, after V lost 2 bases and J lost 7 bases. This CDR3 has 14 residues. CDR3 coding DNA: TGTGCCAGCAGCTTAGGGACAGGGGCGAATGAGCAGTTCTTC. Translation: CASSLGTGANEQFF.

The rearrangement joins TRBV29-1 to TRBJ2-7; D assignment may be TRBD1 or TRBD2 (6 bases each). V was cut by 2 bases and J by 0 bases, with 17 bases left in between. From germline, CDR1 is SQVTM and CDR2 ANQGSEA. The CDR3 has 16 residues. The CDR3 loop is CSVEKEGEKSSYEQYF. In DNA form, the CDR3 reads TGCAGCGTTGAAAAGGAGGGGGAGAAAAGCTCCTACGAGCAGTACTTC.

This clone was observed once. This rearrangement joins TRBV4-3 to TRBJ2-7, with 10 bases matching TRBD1. The CDR3 runs to 14 residues. V dropped 3 bases and J dropped 5; count of bases not matched to a gene: 4. Germline CDR1 LGHNA, CDR2 YSLEER. The CDR3 loop is CASSQRQGADEQYF. CDR3 sequence (DNA): TGCGCCAGCAGCCAGCGACAGGGGGCCGACGAGCAGTACTTC.

The chain has TRBV2 and TRBJ2-7; possible D gene TRBD2, 5 bases. Between the trimmed V and J ends, which lost 10 bases and 0 bases, there was a span of 13 bases. CDR3 length equals 13 residues. CDR1 and CDR2 (germline): SNHLY, FYNNEI. The CDR3 DNA sequence: TGTGCCACCCGGCGGGTGAGCTCCTACGAGCAGTACTTC. It specifies CATRRVSSYEQYF.

In this sample, this clone turned up a few times. J is TRBJ2-2 and V is TRBV7-3; 13 nucleotides match TRBD2. Per germline, CDR1 SGHTA and CDR2 FQGTGA. This CDR3 has 16 amino acids. Trimming at V came to 4 bases and at J to 6 bases, leaving 5 bases not matched to a gene. The CDR3 DNA reads as TGTGCCAGCAGCTATGGACTAGCGGGAGCATCCGGGGAGCTGTTTTTT. This gives the protein CASSYGLAGASGELFF.

The chain has TRBV5-6 and TRBJ2-5; a weak D match, TRBD1 (6 bases). The DNA end favors TRBJ2-7, so the J call may be wrong. From germline, CDR1 is SGHDT and CDR2 YYEEEE. The CDR3 runs to 12 residues. The CDR3 nucleotides read TGTGCCAGCAGCTTGATAGGGGGCGAGCAGTACTTC. It encodes CASSLIGGEQYF.

This chain joins TRBV10-3 and TRBJ1-2; D is possibly TRBD1 (6 bases). The germline gives CDR1 ENHRY, CDR2 SYGVKD. CDR3 length: 16 amino acids. The germline V and J ends were trimmed by 3 bases and 1 base, with 15 bases remaining between them. The CDR3 protein is CAISDKGGGVNYGYTF. The CDR3 bases are TGTGCCATCAGTGACAAAGGGGGAGGAGTTAACTATGGCTACACCTTC.

J is TRBJ2-5 and V is TRBV27, with a tentative D call TRBD2 (6 bases). Trimming cost V 3 bases and J 2 bases, with 10 bases left between them. The CDR3 is made up of 14 amino acids. Looked up from germline, CDR1 is MNHEY and CDR2 is SMNVEV (reference sequence). The CDR3 DNA reads TGTGCCAGCAGTTTCTGGGCGGGACAAGAGACCCAGTACTTC. Protein: CASSFWAGQETQYF.

CDR3: CASSPIGSSGNTIYF. CDR3 bases: TGTGCCAGCTCACCAATAGGAAGTTCTGGAAACACCATATATTTT. V gene TRBV18 combines with J gene TRBJ1-3; D gene unclear. This CDR3 is built from 15 residues. V was cut by 2 bases and J by 1 base, with 9 bases left in between. Germline V gene lookup returns CDR1 KGHSH and CDR2 LQKENI.

The CDR3, as DNA: TGCGCCAGCAGCTCGCTAGCGGAGTTCACAGATACGCAGTATTTT. It codes for CASSSLAEFTDTQYF. This chain connects TRBV5-1 to TRBJ2-3; the match to TRBD2 covers 7 bases. The germline V gene has CDR1 SGHRS and CDR2 YFSETQ. The CDR3 has 15 amino acids. The V and J ends lost 3 bases and 2 bases, in that order; junction bases with no gene match: 6. Combining the CDR3 with reference TRBV5-1 and TRBJ2-3 gives the whole variable domain KAGVTQTPRYLIKTRGQQVTLSCSPISGHRSVSWYQQTPGQGLQFLFEYFSETQRNKGNFPGRFSGRQFSNSRSEMNVSTLELGDSALYLCASSSLAEFTDTQYFGPGTRLTVL.

This sequence joins TRBV28 and TRBJ1-1; D gene uncertain. The CDR3 sequence is 11 residues long. Germline CDR1 and CDR2: MDHEN and SYDVKM. The V end was cut by 10 bases, the J end by 4 bases, with 10 bases between. CDR3 sequence (DNA): TGTGCCACGGAGGTATCCACTGAAGCTTTCTTT. As protein: CATEVSTEAFF.

A remark on this clone: Different DNA sequences within this sample yield the same CDR3. V gene TRBV2 combines with J gene TRBJ2-1; TRBD2 aligns across 7 bases. J lost 2 bases, V lost 4 bases, and 2 bases had no gene match. CDR1 and CDR2 (germline): SNHLY, FYNNEI. The CDR3 loop spans 14 amino acids. Here the CDR3 DNA reads TGTGCCAGCAGTGCGGGACTAACCTACAATGAGCAGTTCTTC. It codes for CASSAGLTYNEQFF.

The chain employs TRBV7-2 and TRBJ2-5; D is unresolved. This CDR3 has 13 amino acids. V lost 5 bases, J lost 5 bases, and 12 bases lay in between. Germline V gives CDR1 SGHTA, CDR2 FQGNSA. This CDR3 reads CASSLGPAETQYF. The CDR3 DNA sequence: TGTGCCAGCAGCCTTGGTCCGGCGGAGACCCAGTACTTC.

The chain is built from TRBV9 and TRBJ1-2, with no clear D. V lost 4 bases and J lost 5, with 21 bases in between. The germline CDR1 and CDR2 sequences are SGDLS and YYNGEE. The CDR3 runs 16 residues. The CDR3 DNA follows: TGTGCCAGCAGCTTAGAGGAGTCCGTGACGGGATATGGCTACACCTTC. Translation: CASSLEESVTGYGYTF.

The chain uses TRBV6-5 and TRBJ2-7, with 8 nucleotides matching TRBD2. Losses at the gene ends were 0 bases for V and 3 bases for J; bases not matched to a gene: 7. Germline CDR1 reads MNHEY; CDR2 reads SVGAGI. CDR3 length: 16 residues. DNA for the CDR3: TGTGCCAGCAGTTACTCTACGGCGGGAGGAGACTACGAGCAGTACTTC. Its protein product is CASSYSTAGGDYEQYF.

Notes on this clone: This sample includes further DNA sequences coding for the same CDR3. The CDR3 DNA reads TGTGCCAGCAGCCTCGGGACAGGGGCCTACGAGCAGTACTTC. Its translation: CASSLGTGAYEQYF. The chain recombines TRBV7-9 with TRBJ2-7; TRBD1 matches at 10 bases. The V segment lost 5 bases and the J segment 2 bases; nucleotides outside the gene matches: 3. CDR1 is SEHNR, CDR2 FQNEAQ, per germline (reference sequence). The CDR3 extends over 14 amino acids.

This chain joins TRBV2 and TRBJ2-1, with a tentative D call TRBD2 (6 bases). The CDR3 loop spans 15 amino acids. With 7 bases removed from V and 7 bases from J, the gap between germline ends came to 20 bases. Germline CDR1 reads SNHLY; CDR2 reads FYNNEI. The CDR3 region is CASMGGALLLNEQFF. The CDR3 bases are TGTGCCAGCATGGGCGGGGCCCTCCTATTGAATGAGCAGTTCTTC.

This clone was seen only a few times. This CDR3 is CASRTGTGHTGELFF. Written as DNA, the CDR3 is TGTGCCAGTAGGACCGGGACAGGTCACACCGGGGAGCTGTTTTTT. The chain has TRBV19 and TRBJ2-2, with 8 bases lining up with TRBD1. Per germline, CDR1 LNHDA and CDR2 SQIVND (reference sequence). V shed 6 bases, J shed 3 bases, and the junction held 6 bases outside the gene matches. The CDR3 is 15 amino acids.

This rearrangement joins TRBV27 to TRBJ1-1; maybe TRBD1 (5 bases). The CDR3 has 15 amino acids. V was clipped by 0 bases and J by 4 bases, with 12 bases between them. CDR1 is MNHEY, CDR2 SMNVEV, per germline (reference sequence). CDR3 coding DNA: TGTGCCAGCAGTTTATCCGGGGGGTGGGCCACTGAAGCTTTCTTT. Translating it yields CASSLSGGWATEAFF.

In its sample, this clone was seen a few times. This chain uses TRBV10-2 with TRBJ2-1; 7 bases are shared with TRBD2. Per germline, CDR1 WSHSY and CDR2 SAAADI. V was clipped by 3 bases and J by 3 bases; unmatched bases: 8. The CDR3 runs to 16 residues. The CDR3 protein is CASSELRRGFYNEQFF. In DNA, the CDR3 is TGCGCCAGCAGTGAATTGAGGCGGGGGTTCTACAATGAGCAGTTCTTC.

The chain employs TRBV2 and TRBJ2-3; tentatively, D is TRBD1 (5 bases). The CDR3 has 14 residues. Germline CDR1 is SNHLY and CDR2 is FYNNEI. V lost 7 bases, J lost 0 bases, and 11 bases lay in between. In DNA, the CDR3 is TGTGCCAGCAACAGGCCGAGTAGCACAGATACGCAGTATTTT. Translation gives CASNRPSSTDTQYF.